A single sample is the source of the 13 T cell receptor beta chains below, sequenced in a study of shared clonotypes between healthy human individuals. Clones were read by immunoSEQ multiplex PCR, and TCRdb kept only the in-frame ones, dropping some. The sample carries hundreds of thousands of clones, around 74% recorded once. Sequencing was performed on memory CD4+ T cells sorted from blood. Sample subset: CD45RA-negative fraction. Every receptor here comes from a woman aged 25 to 39 in good health.

The rearrangement joins TRBV10-1 to TRBJ1-2, with D unresolved. The CDR3 runs to 13 residues. Germline V gene sequence: CDR1 WNHNN, CDR2 SYGVQD (reference sequence). Deletions cut 2 bases from V and 8 bases from J, with 12 bases between. The CDR3 DNA reads TGCGCCAGCAGTGAGCGGGCGGGTGGCGGCTACACCTTC. It encodes CASSERAGGGYTF.

The rearrangement links TRBV6-5 to TRBJ2-2, with TRBD2 identical over 9 bases. Trimming removed 11 bases from V and 4 bases from J; junction bases left unmatched: 8. The V gene's germline CDR1 is MNHEY and CDR2 SVGAGI. This CDR3 spans 14 amino acids. The CDR3 coding sequence is TGTGCCGCGGGAGGGAGGGTACCCACCGGGGAGCTGTTTTTT. It is translated as CAAGGRVPTGELFF.

This clone has only a few counts. J is TRBJ1-3 and V is TRBV7-9, with D hard to call. CDR1 is SEHNR, CDR2 FQNEAQ, per germline (reference sequence). The CDR3 runs 14 residues. The V end lost 5 bases, the J end lost 0 bases, and 8 bases lay between the germline ends. The CDR3 region has the DNA TGTGCCAGCAGCATACAGTCCTCTGGAAACACCATATATTTT. Translated, it gives CASSIQSSGNTIYF.

This rearrangement joins TRBV2 to TRBJ2-2; no clear D. Between the trimmed V and J ends, which lost 8 bases and 0 bases, there was a span of 10 bases. The CDR3 consists of 14 residues. Germline V CDR1 and CDR2: SNHLY, FYNNEI. CDR3 residues: CASAKLSNTGELFF. The CDR3 nucleotides read TGTGCCAGCGCAAAATTGTCGAACACCGGGGAGCTGTTTTTT.

This clone was recorded once. The V call is TRBV28, the J call TRBJ2-7; TRBD2 is a possible D gene (6 bases). Germline V lookup: CDR1 MDHEN, CDR2 SYDVKM. The CDR3 runs to 15 residues. Trimming took 5 bases from V and 2 from J, leaving 16 bases between them. CDR3 loop: CASSLPSGSAYEQYF. The DNA of the CDR3 is TGTGCCAGCAGTCTACCTTCCGGGAGTGCCTACGAGCAGTACTTC.

The J gene is TRBJ2-3, the V gene TRBV6-1, with no clear D. Germline V gene lookup returns CDR1 MNHNS and CDR2 SASEGT. CDR3 length: 11 residues. With 1 base removed from V and 8 bases from J, the gap between germline ends came to 4 bases. The CDR3 nucleotides are TGTGCCAGCAGTGAAGTGAGTACGCAGTATTTT. Residues: CASSEVSTQYF.

The gene calls are TRBV2 and TRBJ2-2; D may be TRBD1 (5 bases). CDR3 size: 14 residues. V dropped 5 bases and J dropped 7 bases, with 14 bases sitting between them. CDR1 and CDR2 from the germline V gene are SNHLY and FYNNEI. Here the CDR3 DNA reads TGTGCCAGCAGTCCGCGACAGTCCAGCGGGGAGCTGTTTTTT. Encoded protein: CASSPRQSSGELFF. The full variable domain, its missing parts supplied by reference TRBV2 and TRBJ2-2, is EPEVTQTPSHQVTQMGQEVILRCVPISNHLYFYWYRQILGQKVEFLVSFYNNEISEKSEIFDDQFSVERPDGSNFTLKIRSTKLEDSAMYFCASSPRQSSGELFFGEGSRLTVL.

This clone has only one observation. The chain couples TRBV6-1 to TRBJ2-2; 10 nucleotides agree with TRBD1. The CDR3 has 15 residues. Germline assignment: CDR1 MNHNS and CDR2 SASEGT. V lost 6 bases to trimming and J lost 7 bases; unmatched junction nucleotides: 8. CDR3 sequence reads: CASRLTGGASGELFF. In nucleotides, the CDR3 is TGTGCCAGCAGACTGACAGGGGGCGCGAGCGGGGAGCTGTTTTTT.

J is TRBJ2-1 and V is TRBV18, with D unclear. The CDR3 contains 13 residues. Germline assignment: CDR1 KGHSH and CDR2 LQKENI. Trimming shortened V by 1 base and J by 8 bases, and 9 bases separated the two germline ends. The CDR3 DNA is TGTGCCAGCTCACCACTAGGGCTAGATGAGCAGTTCTTC. It is translated as CASSPLGLDEQFF.

This clone was detected only a few times. The genes are TRBV4-2 and TRBJ2-7; 9 positions agree with TRBD1. V shed 1 base, J shed 3 bases, and the junction held 7 bases outside the gene matches. Germline V gene sequence: CDR1 LGHNA, CDR2 YNFKEQ. The CDR3 totals 16 residues. For the CDR3, the DNA is TGTGCCAGCAGCCAAGGGGAGGGGACAGGGAGCTACGAGCAGTACTTC. This encodes CASSQGEGTGSYEQYF.

A few counts support this clone. V gene TRBV18 combines with J gene TRBJ2-2; 9 bases match TRBD1. This CDR3 spans 17 amino acids. V lost 4 bases to trimming and J lost 4 bases; unmatched junction nucleotides: 10. Looked up from germline, CDR1 is KGHSH and CDR2 is LQKENI. The CDR3 DNA reads TGTGCCAGCTCACTAAACACCGGGACAGGGTCCACCGGGGAGCTGTTTTTT. It yields the protein CASSLNTGTGSTGELFF.

The V call is TRBV19, the J call TRBJ2-2; D is perhaps TRBD1 or TRBD2 (5 bases each). The CDR3 length is 13 residues. V lost 3 bases to trimming and J lost 7 bases, with 9 bases between them. CDR1 is LNHDA and CDR2 is SQIVND in the germline V gene (reference sequence). CDR3 DNA: TGTGCCAGTAGTATGGGGGTGAACGGGGAGCTGTTTTTT. The encoded protein is CASSMGVNGELFF.

The J gene is TRBJ1-5, the V gene TRBV6-1; the D gene is possibly TRBD1 (6 bases). Germline V CDR1 and CDR2: MNHNS, SASEGT. The CDR3 length is 16 residues. Between the trimmed V and J ends, which lost 0 bases and 4 bases, there was a span of 13 bases. The CDR3 region is CASSEALQGKNQPQHF. The CDR3 DNA is TGTGCCAGCAGTGAAGCGCTTCAGGGGAAGAATCAGCCCCAGCATTTT.